The source of this TCR beta chain is a study of cytomegalovirus exposure and HLA in healthy donors. About the research overall: Assignment to the Caucasian-associated ancestry cluster applied to approximately 79% of the approximately 420 genotyped donors.

Points from the study as a whole: Several V segments, TRBV6-2 and TRBV6-3 among them, could not be told apart and were dropped. Rarity held for most TCR sequences, but there were some public TCRs that occurred in many donors.

Points on this clone: What it recognizes is unknown.

60 Vbeta and 13 Jbeta primers were used in PCR. Only in-frame clones appear in the TCRdb table, and some are missing; sequencing was by immunoSEQ multiplex PCR. Of about 130,000 clones in the sample, over 70% are singletons; the top ten hold over 3%. Trimming cost V 1 base and J 5 bases; bases outside gene matches: 1. The CDR3 consists of 14 residues. The germline gives CDR1 SGHRS, CDR2 YFSETQ. The rearrangement uses TRBV5-1 and TRBJ1-5, with TRBD1 matching over 9 bases. The TCR originated in a woman aged 40 to 50 in good health and CMV-seronegative. Material for sequencing was PBMCs. CDR3 nucleotide sequence: TGCGCCAGCAGCTTGACAGGGGGCCATCAGCCCCAGCATTTT. Amino acid sequence: CASSLTGGHQPQHF.